The clone carrying this TCR beta chain was counted a few times. The entry originates in a study of blood T cell repertoires in COVID-19. About the research overall: The United States, Italy and Spain supplied acute and convalescent COVID-19 samples. Nucleic acid was either cDNA or gDNA, and it came from T cells, B-cell-depleted T cells, or PBMCs.

Per the study methods: Amplification of reference gene primers was used by the study to estimate nucleated cell counts. Data came from immunoSEQ multiplex PCR; TCRdb stores just in-frame clones and leaves some out. Clonal size and the V and J genes are those of that table, whereas D and trimming came from the DNA. The table has some 80,000 clones, under 85% seen once. Germline CDR1 and CDR2: SGHNT and YYREEE (reference sequence). V lost 0 bases, J lost 3 bases, and 6 bases stayed unmatched. The CDR3 covers 15 residues. The chain joins TRBV5-4 to TRBJ2-7; 7 bases line up with TRBD2. Source material: peripheral blood. The sequence derives from a human donor in a cohort sampled during active COVID-19. The CDR3 reads CASSLDGGSNYEQYF. The CDR3, as DNA: TGTGCCAGCAGCTTGGATGGCGGGAGTAACTACGAGCAGTACTTC.